This T cell receptor (beta chain) is drawn from a study of blood T cell repertoires in COVID-19. Turning to the study itself: Specimens from acute and convalescent COVID-19 originated in the United States, Italy and Spain. Sources were T cells, B-cell-depleted T cells, or PBMCs; the material itself was cDNA or gDNA.

V lost 6 bases and J lost 1; bases outside the gene matches: 18. Germline CDR1 MNHNY, CDR2 SVGAGI (reference sequence). CDR3 length: 20 amino acids. Original processing notes: How many nucleated cells were present was estimated from reference gene primer amplification. TCRdb's copy holds only in-frame clones and misses some; the assay was immunoSEQ multiplex PCR. Clone size and V and J calls were adopted from that table, with D and trimming inferred from the DNA. The profile shows about 290,000 clones, nearly 90% of them singletons. The Seattle patients, enrolled during active infection, were followed longitudinally.

The source of this sequence is a young woman with COVID-19, enrolled during active disease. Sequenced material: peripheral blood. This chain uses TRBV6-6 with TRBJ1-3; the match to TRBD1 covers 10 bases. CDR3 bases: TGTGCCAGCAGCATAATTCTAAGTGGACAGGGGGACTTTTCTGGAAACACCATATATTTT. Translating it yields CASSIILSGQGDFSGNTIYF.